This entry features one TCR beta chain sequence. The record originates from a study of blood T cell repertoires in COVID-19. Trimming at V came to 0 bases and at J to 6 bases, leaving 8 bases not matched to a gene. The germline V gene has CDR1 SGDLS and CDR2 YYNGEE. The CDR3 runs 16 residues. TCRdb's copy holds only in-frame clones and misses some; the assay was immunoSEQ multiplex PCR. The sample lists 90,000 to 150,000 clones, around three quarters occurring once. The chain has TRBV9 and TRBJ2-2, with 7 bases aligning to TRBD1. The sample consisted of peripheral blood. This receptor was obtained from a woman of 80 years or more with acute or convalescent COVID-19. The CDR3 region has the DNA TGTGCCAGCAGCGTAGCAGGACAGGTCTTATCCGGGGAGCTGTTTTTT. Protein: CASSVAGQVLSGELFF.